The present entry profiles one T cell receptor (beta chain) with its context. J gave up 9 bases and V 5 bases, and 16 bases lay outside the gene matches. This CDR3 has 16 amino acids. The germline CDR1 and CDR2 sequences are LGHNT and FRNRAP. The protocol was immunoSEQ multiplex PCR, while the TCRdb copy is restricted to in-frame clones and leaves out a portion. The table lists about 190,000 clones, just under 80% of them singletons. This sample stems from a study of blood T cell repertoires in COVID-19. This TCR was recovered from a woman older than 75 with active or convalescent COVID-19. The chain combines TRBV12-5 with TRBJ2-1, with TRBD1 matching 7 bases. Material for sequencing was peripheral blood. CDR3 DNA: TGTGCTAGTGGTCAATCAGCCACAGGGGTGTCAGGTGAGCAGTTCTTC. Translated: CASGQSATGVSGEQFF.